This T cell receptor (beta chain) was identified during a study of T cell repertoires in cytomegalovirus infection. Overall study context: A matching HLA type, together with CMV infection, was signaled by public TCR beta signatures.

This clonotype came up a few times. Its antigen is currently unknown. Via MiXCR, TCRdb re-called the reads, giving one row per CDR3 protein. This table has approximately 110,000 distinct CDR3 sequences, over 40% appearing once. Study conclusions and caveats: The study found HLA-C-restricted CMV-specific TCR beta clonotypes dominating the ex vivo response.

CDR1 is SGHAT and CDR2 is FQNNGV in the germline V gene. The CDR3 runs 14 residues. The germline V and J ends were trimmed by 5 bases and 8 bases, with 15 bases remaining between them. This sequence originates from a human donor in good health (CMV status not recorded). Some clones in this sample may be carry-over from other donors' samples. The genes are TRBV11-2 and TRBJ2-2, with D perhaps TRBD2 (6 bases). Sequences were derived from CD8+ T cells from cultured PBMCs, sampled from culture after CMV antigen stimulation. CDR3 DNA: TGTGCCAGCAGCCCCGCCGCGGGGCCGGGGGAGCTGTTTTTT. Protein product: CASSPAAGPGELFF.